This is a list of T cell receptor beta chains from one sample in a study of CD8 T cells in ankylosing spondylitis. TCRdb re-called the 5' RACE reads through MiXCR, storing one row per CDR3 protein. Of 500,000 to 650,000 distinct CDR3 sequences listed, about 5% were seen once; the top ten hold around 3.5%. The specimen was blood, either unsorted or a sorted T cell fraction (not recorded which). Receptor source: a male donor with ankylosing spondylitis. The CDR3 runs from the conserved cysteine through the conserved F or W. The D gene is left open where the match is weak. Rows may omit the clone size; those that give it use once, few, many or a size class.

TRBJ2-4,many,.,TRBV12-3/TRBV12-4,TGTGCCAGCAGTTTACGGGCAGCCGGGACTCCAGGTCTTCAGTACTTC,CASSLRAAGTPGLQYF
TRBJ2-2,many,TRBD2,TRBV4-2,TGTGCCAGCAGCCAAGATTATGCGGGAGGGATCGGGGAGCTGTTTTTT,CASSQDYAGGIGELFF
TRBJ2-5,many,.,TRBV5-1,TGCGCCAGCAGCTTGGTACCAGGAACCCAAGAGACCCAGTACTTC,CASSLVPGTQETQYF
TRBJ2-1,.,.,TRBV20-1,TGCTGTGCTAGAGATAGGATCGGCGGGACCTATACTTTCGACAATGAGCAGTTCTTC,CCARDRIGGTYTFDNEQFF
TRBJ2-7,few,.,TRBV28,TGTGCCAGCAGTTGGGGCGGGCTTCCTTCCTACGAGCAGTACTTC,CASSWGGLPSYEQYF
TRBJ2-1,many,.,TRBV27,TGTGCCAGCAGTCTGAACGTTTACAATGAGCAGTTCTTC,CASSLNVYNEQFF
TRBJ2-7,few,.,TRBV5-5,TGTGCCAGCAGCTTGTTGCGGGTGTTGGACGAGCAGTACTTC,CASSLLRVLDEQYF
TRBJ2-2,.,.,TRBV28,TGTGCCAGCAGTTCTTGGGGGCGCGGCACCGGGGAGCTGTTTTTT,CASSSWGRGTGELFF
TRBJ1-1,few,.,TRBV29-1,TGCAGCGCTTCCATAGGGGTGGGCACTGAAGCTTTCTTT,CSASIGVGTEAFF
TRBJ2-1,many,TRBD1,TRBV10-3,TGTGCCATCAGTGACAAGGGGGCGAGCTCCTACAATGAGCAGTTCTTC,CAISDKGASSYNEQFF
TRBJ2-3,many,TRBD2,TRBV2,TGTGCCAGCACTCCGATTAGCGGGAGTGCAGATACGCAGTATTTT,CASTPISGSADTQYF
TRBJ2-7,.,TRBD1,TRBV18,TGTGCCAGCTCGCCCGGGACAGGGGGCATCTACGAGCAGTACTTC,CASSPGTGGIYEQYF
TRBJ2-1,.,TRBD2,TRBV7-9,TGTGCCAGCAGCCCCGTTACTAGCGCAGACAATGAGCAGTTCTTC,CASSPVTSADNEQFF
TRBJ1-2,many,.,TRBV6-1,TGTGCCAGCAGGCTCCAAGGGGCTAGATATGGCTACACCTTC,CASRLQGARYGYTF
TRBJ2-1,many,.,TRBV20-1,TGCAGTGCTAGAGACTTTGGGGCTAGTTCCTACAATGAGCAGTTCTTC,CSARDFGASSYNEQFF
TRBJ2-5,few,.,TRBV10-2,TGCGCCAGCAGTGAGGTGGGGGCAAAAGAGACCCAGTACTTC,CASSEVGAKETQYF
TRBJ2-3,many,.,TRBV7-2,TGTGCCAGCAGCCAACGGACAGGCACAGATACGCAGTATTTT,CASSQRTGTDTQYF
TRBJ1-2,many,TRBD1,TRBV5-1,TGCGCCAGCAGCTTCCAGGGGGACTATGGCTACACCTTC,CASSFQGDYGYTF
TRBJ2-5,many,.,TRBV4-1,TGCGCCAGCAGCCAAGTCCCTGCTATCGTCCAAGAGACCCAGTACTTC,CASSQVPAIVQETQYF
TRBJ2-4,many,.,TRBV5-1,TGCGCCAGCAGCTTGGTTCCCGGGGGCGCGGGGGTTCGGGCCAAAAACATTCAGTACTTC,CASSLVPGGAGVRAKNIQYF
TRBJ2-3,many,TRBD2,TRBV11-2,TGTGCCAGCACCACTCCGGGGACTAGCGGGAGACAACCTATCACAGATACGCAGTATTTT,CASTTPGTSGRQPITDTQYF
TRBJ1-5,many,.,TRBV29-1,TGCAGCGTTGCAGAGGGGTACAATCAGCCCCAGCATTTT,CSVAEGYNQPQHF
TRBJ2-1,many,.,TRBV11-2,TGTGCCAGCAGCCTTATGGGGGGGGGGCAAAATGAGCAGTTCTTC,CASSLMGGGQNEQFF
TRBJ2-7,few,.,TRBV14,TGTGCCAGCAGCCCCCGGGAAAGGGGCTACGAGCAGTACTTC,CASSPRERGYEQYF
TRBJ2-1,.,.,TRBV6-2/TRBV6-3,TGTGCCAGCAACGGACGCCTCTACAATGAGCAGTTCTTC,CASNGRLYNEQFF
TRBJ1-3,many,.,TRBV7-3,TGTGCCAGCAGCTTAGGCTTATGGAGTACTGGAAACACCATATATTTT,CASSLGLWSTGNTIYF
TRBJ2-7,few,.,TRBV12-3/TRBV12-4,TGTGCCAGCAGCGTAGCCGGCGAGCAGTACTTC,CASSVAGEQYF
TRBJ2-7,many,TRBD1,TRBV12-3/TRBV12-4,TGTGCCAGCAGTTTTGCAGGGGGCGACGAGCAGTACTTC,CASSFAGGDEQYF
TRBJ2-5,.,.,TRBV11-3,TGTGCCAGCAGCTTAGAAGGACGGCCTGAAGAGACCCAGTACTTC,CASSLEGRPEETQYF
TRBJ1-1,many,.,TRBV7-9,TGTGCCAGCAGCTCGGACAATGCTGCTTTCTTT,CASSSDNAAFF
TRBJ2-7,many,.,TRBV7-2,TGTGCCAGCAGCTTAGCTCCCTGGGAGCGTGACTCCTACGAGCAGTACTTC,CASSLAPWERDSYEQYF
TRBJ2-6,.,TRBD2,TRBV4-2,TGTGCCAGCAGCCAAGGGACTAGCGGGAGGGCGGGTGTCTCTGGGGCCAACGTCCTGACTTTC,CASSQGTSGRAGVSGANVLTF
TRBJ2-3,.,.,TRBV5-1,TGCGCCAGCAGCTCCGGGGGAGAGACAGATACGCAGTATTTT,CASSSGGETDTQYF
TRBJ1-2,many,TRBD1,TRBV20-1,TGCAGTGCAGTGACAGGGGTGTCCTATGGCTACACCTTC,CSAVTGVSYGYTF
TRBJ2-1,few,.,TRBV7-6,TGTGCCAGCAGCCGTTTGGGAGTTCGGGGCAATGAGCAGTTCTTC,CASSRLGVRGNEQFF
TRBJ1-5,many,.,TRBV5-5,TGTGCCAGCAGCTCCTATCAGGGAAACCAGCCCCAGCATTTT,CASSSYQGNQPQHF
TRBJ1-2,many,TRBD1,TRBV20-1,TGCAGTGCTAGAGACCCCACGGACAGGGCCTATGGCTACACCTTC,CSARDPTDRAYGYTF
TRBJ2-1,many,.,TRBV9,TGTGCCAGCAGCGTAGATAGCGGCTCCTACAATGAGCAGTTCTTC,CASSVDSGSYNEQFF
TRBJ2-7,many,.,TRBV7-6,TGTGCCAGCAGCTTCCTCGGTGACGAGCAGTACTTC,CASSFLGDEQYF
TRBJ1-1,many,.,TRBV29-1,TGCAGCGTTGTGGGAGGGCAAAGCACTGAAGCTTTCTTT,CSVVGGQSTEAFF
TRBJ2-5,.,.,TRBV6-4,TGTGCCAGCTCCGAGCGGGACCAAGAGACCCAGTACTTC,CASSERDQETQYF
TRBJ2-7,.,.,TRBV4-3,TGCGCCAGCAGCCAGGACCGGTCTCAAGGGCTCGAGCAGTACTTC,CASSQDRSQGLEQYF
TRBJ2-7,many,TRBD2,TRBV27,TGTGCCAGCAGTTTAGTCCTAGCGGGAGGGTACCACGAGCAGTACTTC,CASSLVLAGGYHEQYF
TRBJ2-7,many,.,TRBV7-2,TGTGCCAGCAGCTTCCAACCAGGGTGGGCCTACGAGCAGTACTTC,CASSFQPGWAYEQYF
TRBJ1-2,many,TRBD1,TRBV15,TGTGCCACCAGCAGCCGGACAGGGTTAGGCGGCTACACCTTC,CATSSRTGLGGYTF
TRBJ2-7,many,TRBD2,TRBV20-1,TGCAGTGCTGGACTAGCGGGATTCGAAGACGAGCAGTACTTC,CSAGLAGFEDEQYF
TRBJ2-1,many,.,TRBV5-1,TGCGCCAGCAGCTTCCCCCAGGGCATCGGAGCGAGCTCCTACAATGAGCAGTTCTTC,CASSFPQGIGASSYNEQFF
TRBJ2-1,many,.,TRBV18,TGTGCCAGCTCACCACCGGGGTCGTTGTACAATGAGCAGTTCTTC,CASSPPGSLYNEQFF
TRBJ2-3,few,.,TRBV7-2,TGTGCCAGCAGCAACCCCTGGGCGGTAACAGATACGCAGTATTTT,CASSNPWAVTDTQYF
TRBJ2-1,.,.,TRBV7-9,TGTGCCAGCAGCCCCCTCGGGGCCACAAGGGATGAGCAGTTCTTC,CASSPLGATRDEQFF
TRBJ1-2,many,.,TRBV12-3/TRBV12-4,TGTGCCAGCACCCAAAAGACAGGAGCTAACTATGGCTACACCTTC,CASTQKTGANYGYTF
TRBJ1-1,many,.,TRBV20-1,TGCAGTGCAAGAGACGTCTTGAACACTGAAGCTTTCTTT,CSARDVLNTEAFF
TRBJ2-4,many,.,TRBV12-3/TRBV12-4,TGTGCCAGCAGTTTAGAAGCTGGGGAAAACATTCAGTACTTC,CASSLEAGENIQYF
TRBJ1-2,many,.,TRBV7-9,TGTGCCAGCAGCTTGCTCGAGGGCGACAGCTATGGCTACACCTTC,CASSLLEGDSYGYTF
TRBJ1-5,.,.,TRBV30,TGTGCCTGGAGTCAAAGTGGTAGCAATCAGCCCCAGCATTTT,CAWSQSGSNQPQHF
TRBJ1-1,many,.,TRBV4-3,TGCGCCAGCAGCCCCCGGGCCCACATGAACACTGAAGCTTTCTTT,CASSPRAHMNTEAFF
TRBJ2-7,many,.,TRBV20-1,TGCAGTGCTTTTTTGCGGGCGCACTACGAGCAGTACTTC,CSAFLRAHYEQYF
TRBJ2-2,many,TRBD2,TRBV20-1,TGCAGTGCTAGAGTGTCTACTAGCGGGGGAGCCGGGGAGCTGTTTTTT,CSARVSTSGGAGELFF
TRBJ2-2,many,TRBD2,TRBV10-2,TGCGCCACCCTTAGACTAGCGGGAAACACCGGGGAGCTGTTTTTT,CATLRLAGNTGELFF